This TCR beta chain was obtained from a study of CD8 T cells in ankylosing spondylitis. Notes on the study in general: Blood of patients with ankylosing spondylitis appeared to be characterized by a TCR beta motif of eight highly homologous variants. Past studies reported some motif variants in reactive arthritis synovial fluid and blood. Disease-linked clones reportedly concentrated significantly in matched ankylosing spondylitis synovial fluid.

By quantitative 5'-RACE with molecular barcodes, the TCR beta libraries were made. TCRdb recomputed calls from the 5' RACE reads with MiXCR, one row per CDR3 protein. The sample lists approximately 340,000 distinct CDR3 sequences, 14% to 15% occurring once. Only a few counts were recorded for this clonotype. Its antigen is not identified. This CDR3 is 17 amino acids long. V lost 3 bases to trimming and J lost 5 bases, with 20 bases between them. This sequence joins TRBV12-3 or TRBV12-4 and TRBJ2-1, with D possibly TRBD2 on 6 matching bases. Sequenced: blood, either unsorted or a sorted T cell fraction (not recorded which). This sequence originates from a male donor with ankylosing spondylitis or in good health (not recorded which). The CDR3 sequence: CASSFRTGEDPDNEQFF. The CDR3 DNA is TGTGCCAGCAGTTTTCGTACGGGAGAAGACCCCGACAATGAGCAGTTCTTC.